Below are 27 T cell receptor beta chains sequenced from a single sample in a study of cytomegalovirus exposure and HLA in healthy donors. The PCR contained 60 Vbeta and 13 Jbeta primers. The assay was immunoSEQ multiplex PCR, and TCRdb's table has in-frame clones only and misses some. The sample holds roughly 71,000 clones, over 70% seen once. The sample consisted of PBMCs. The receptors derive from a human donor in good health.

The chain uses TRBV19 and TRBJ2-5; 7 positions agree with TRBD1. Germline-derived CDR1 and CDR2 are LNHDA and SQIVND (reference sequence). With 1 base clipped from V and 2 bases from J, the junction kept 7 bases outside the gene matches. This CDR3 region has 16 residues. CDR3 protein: CASSIGAQGLQETQYF. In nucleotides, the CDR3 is TGTGCCAGTAGTATAGGGGCACAGGGGTTACAAGAGACCCAGTACTTC.

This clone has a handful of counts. CDR3 loop: CASRSGQGIATQYF. CDR3 sequence (DNA): TGTGCCAGCAGATCGGGACAGGGAATCGCTACGCAGTATTTT. The chain is built from TRBV28 and TRBJ2-3; TRBD1 matches at 9 bases. Germline CDR1 is MDHEN and CDR2 is SYDVKM. This CDR3 has 14 amino acids. Trimming took 6 bases from V and 8 from J; bases not matched to a gene: 9.

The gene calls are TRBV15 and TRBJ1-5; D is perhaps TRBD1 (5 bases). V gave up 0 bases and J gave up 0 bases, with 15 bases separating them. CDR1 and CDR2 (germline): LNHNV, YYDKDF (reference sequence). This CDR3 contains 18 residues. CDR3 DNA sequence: TGTGCCACCAGCAGAGATCTGTTGGGGGGACTTAGCAATCAGCCCCAGCATTTT. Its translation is CATSRDLLGGLSNQPQHF.

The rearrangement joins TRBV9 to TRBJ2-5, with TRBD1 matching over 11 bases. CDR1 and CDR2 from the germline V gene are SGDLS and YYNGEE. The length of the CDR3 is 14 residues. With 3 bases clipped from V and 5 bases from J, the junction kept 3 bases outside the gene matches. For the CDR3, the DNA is TGTGCCAGCAGCGGGACAGGGGGCCGGGAGACCCAGTACTTC. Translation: CASSGTGGRETQYF.

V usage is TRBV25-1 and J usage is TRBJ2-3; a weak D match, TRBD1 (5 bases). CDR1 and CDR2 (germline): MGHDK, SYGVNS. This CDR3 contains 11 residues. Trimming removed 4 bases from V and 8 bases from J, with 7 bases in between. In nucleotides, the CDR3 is TGTGCCAGCAGTGGTGGGGCTACGCAGTATTTT. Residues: CASSGGATQYF.

The CDR3 bases are TGTGCCTGGATGGGGTCCCTGGGGCGTACTGAAGCTTTCTTT. Protein: CAWMGSLGRTEAFF. The V call is TRBV30, the J call TRBJ1-1; possible D gene TRBD1, 5 bases. The CDR3 consists of 14 residues. Between the trimmed V and J ends, which lost 4 bases and 5 bases, there was a span of 17 bases. Germline CDR1 GTSNPN, CDR2 SVGIG (reference sequence). The variable domain in full, with the rest retrieved from reference TRBV30 and TRBJ1-1, is SQTIHQWPATLVQPVGSPLSLECTVEGTSNPNLYWYRQAAGRGLQLLFYSVGIGQISSEVPQNLSASRPQDRQFILSSKKLLLSDSGFYLCAWMGSLGRTEAFFGQGTRLTVV.

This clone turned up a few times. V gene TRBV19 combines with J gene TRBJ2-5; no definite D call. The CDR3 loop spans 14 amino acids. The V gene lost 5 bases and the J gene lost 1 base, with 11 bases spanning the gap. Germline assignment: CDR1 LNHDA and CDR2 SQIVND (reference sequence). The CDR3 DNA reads TGTGCCAGTAGTTTCGGAGCATTCCAAGAGACCCAGTACTTC. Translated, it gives CASSFGAFQETQYF.

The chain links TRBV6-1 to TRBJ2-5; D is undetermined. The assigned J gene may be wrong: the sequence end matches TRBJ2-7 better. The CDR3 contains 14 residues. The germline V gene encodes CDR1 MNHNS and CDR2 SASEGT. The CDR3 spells CASSDVGRAYEQYF. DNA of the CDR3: TGTGCCAGCAGTGATGTGGGCCGAGCCTACGAGCAGTACTTC.

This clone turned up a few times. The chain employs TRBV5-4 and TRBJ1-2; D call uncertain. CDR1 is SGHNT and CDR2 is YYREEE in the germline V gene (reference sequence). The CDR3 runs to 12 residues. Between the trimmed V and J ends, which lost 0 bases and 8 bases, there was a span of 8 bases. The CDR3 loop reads CASSLDGEGYTF. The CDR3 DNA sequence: TGTGCCAGCAGCTTGGACGGGGAAGGCTACACCTTC.

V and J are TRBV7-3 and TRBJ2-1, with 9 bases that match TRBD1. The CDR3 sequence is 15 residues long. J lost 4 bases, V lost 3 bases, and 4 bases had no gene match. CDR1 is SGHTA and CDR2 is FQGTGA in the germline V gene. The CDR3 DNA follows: TGTGCCAGCAGCTTGGGGACAGGGATTTACAATGAGCAGTTCTTC. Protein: CASSLGTGIYNEQFF.

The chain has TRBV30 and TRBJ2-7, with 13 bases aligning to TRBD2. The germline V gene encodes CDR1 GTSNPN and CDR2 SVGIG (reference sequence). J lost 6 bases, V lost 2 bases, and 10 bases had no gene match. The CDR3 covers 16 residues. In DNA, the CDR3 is TGTGCCTGGAGTCGACCCCCGGGACTAGCGGGATGCGAGCAGTACTTC. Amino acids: CAWSRPPGLAGCEQYF.

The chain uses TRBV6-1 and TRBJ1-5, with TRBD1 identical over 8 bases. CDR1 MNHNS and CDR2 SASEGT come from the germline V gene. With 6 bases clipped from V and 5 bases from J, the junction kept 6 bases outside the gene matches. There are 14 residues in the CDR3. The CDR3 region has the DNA TGTGCCAGCAGATATGGACAGGGTTATCAGCCCCAGCATTTT. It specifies CASRYGQGYQPQHF.

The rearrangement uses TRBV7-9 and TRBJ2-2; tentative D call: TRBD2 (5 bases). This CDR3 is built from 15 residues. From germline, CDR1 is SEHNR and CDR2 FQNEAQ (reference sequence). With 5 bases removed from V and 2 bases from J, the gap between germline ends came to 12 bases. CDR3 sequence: CASSPVPGNTGELFF. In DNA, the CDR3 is TGTGCCAGCAGCCCCGTCCCGGGAAACACCGGGGAGCTGTTTTTT.

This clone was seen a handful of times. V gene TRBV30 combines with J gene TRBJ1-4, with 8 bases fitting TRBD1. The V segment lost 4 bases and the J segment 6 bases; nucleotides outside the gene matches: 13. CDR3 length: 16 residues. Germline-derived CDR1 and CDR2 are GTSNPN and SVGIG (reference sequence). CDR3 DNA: TGTGCCTGGAACCGAGACTTTCAGGGGGCGGATGAAAAACTGTTTTTT. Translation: CAWNRDFQGADEKLFF. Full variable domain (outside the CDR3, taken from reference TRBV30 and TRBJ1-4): SQTIHQWPATLVQPVGSPLSLECTVEGTSNPNLYWYRQAAGRGLQLLFYSVGIGQISSEVPQNLSASRPQDRQFILSSKKLLLSDSGFYLCAWNRDFQGADEKLFFGSGTQLSVL.

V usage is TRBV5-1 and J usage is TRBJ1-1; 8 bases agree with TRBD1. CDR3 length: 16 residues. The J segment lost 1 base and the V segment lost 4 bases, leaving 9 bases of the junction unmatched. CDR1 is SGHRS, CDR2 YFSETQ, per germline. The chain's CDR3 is CASSPGTGAKNTEAFF. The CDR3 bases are TGCGCCAGCAGCCCGGGGACAGGAGCCAAGAACACTGAAGCTTTCTTT.

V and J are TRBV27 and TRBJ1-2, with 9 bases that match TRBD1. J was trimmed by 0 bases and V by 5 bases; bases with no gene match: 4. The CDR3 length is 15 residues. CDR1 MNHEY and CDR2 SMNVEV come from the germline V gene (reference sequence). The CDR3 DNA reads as TGTGCCAGCAGTGGACAGGGGTGGACTAACTATGGCTACACCTTC. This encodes CASSGQGWTNYGYTF.

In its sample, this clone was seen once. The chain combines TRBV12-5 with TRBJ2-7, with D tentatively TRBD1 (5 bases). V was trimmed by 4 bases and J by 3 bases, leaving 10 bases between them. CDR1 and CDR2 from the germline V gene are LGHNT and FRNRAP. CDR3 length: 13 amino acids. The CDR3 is CASGSLDSYEQYF. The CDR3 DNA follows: TGTGCTAGTGGTTCCCTCGACAGCTACGAGCAGTACTTC.

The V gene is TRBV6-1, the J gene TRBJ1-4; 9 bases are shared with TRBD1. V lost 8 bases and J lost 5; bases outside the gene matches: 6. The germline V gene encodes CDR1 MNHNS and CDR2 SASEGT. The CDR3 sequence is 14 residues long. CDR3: CASLGTGQNEKLFF. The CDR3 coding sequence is TGTGCCAGCCTGGGGACAGGGCAAAATGAAAAACTGTTTTTT.

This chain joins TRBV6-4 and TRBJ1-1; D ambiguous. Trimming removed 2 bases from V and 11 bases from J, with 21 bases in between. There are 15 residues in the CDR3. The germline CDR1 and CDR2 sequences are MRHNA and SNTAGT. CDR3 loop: CASSDEPGTPSRAFF. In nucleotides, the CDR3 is TGTGCCAGCAGTGACGAGCCGGGAACCCCCTCGCGGGCTTTCTTT.

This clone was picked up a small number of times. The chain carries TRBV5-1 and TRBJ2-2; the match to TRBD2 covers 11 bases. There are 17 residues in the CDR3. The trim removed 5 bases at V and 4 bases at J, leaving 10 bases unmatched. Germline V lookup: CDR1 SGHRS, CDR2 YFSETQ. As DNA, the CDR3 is TGCGCCAGCAGAACCGGGACTAGCGGATTTTTCACCGGGGAGCTGTTTTTT. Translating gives CASRTGTSGFFTGELFF. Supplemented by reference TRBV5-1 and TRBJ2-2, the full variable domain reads KAGVTQTPRYLIKTRGQQVTLSCSPISGHRSVSWYQQTPGQGLQFLFEYFSETQRNKGNFPGRFSGRQFSNSRSEMNVSTLELGDSALYLCASRTGTSGFFTGELFFGEGSRLTVL.

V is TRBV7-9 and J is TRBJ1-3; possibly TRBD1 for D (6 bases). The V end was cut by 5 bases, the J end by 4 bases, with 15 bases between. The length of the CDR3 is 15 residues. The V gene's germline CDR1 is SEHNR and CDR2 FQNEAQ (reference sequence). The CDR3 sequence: CASSPSTGQGNTIYF. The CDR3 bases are TGTGCCAGCAGCCCCAGTACAGGGCAAGGAAACACCATATATTTT. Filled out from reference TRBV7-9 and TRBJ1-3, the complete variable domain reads DTGVSQNPRHKITKRGQNVTFRCDPISEHNRLYWYRQTLGQGPEFLTYFQNEAQLEKSRLLSDRFSAERPKGSFSTLEIQRTEQGDSAMYLCASSPSTGQGNTIYFGEGSWLTVV.

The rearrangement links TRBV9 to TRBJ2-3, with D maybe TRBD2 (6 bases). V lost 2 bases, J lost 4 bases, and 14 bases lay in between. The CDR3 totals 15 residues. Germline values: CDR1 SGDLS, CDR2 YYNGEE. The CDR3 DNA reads TGTGCCAGCAGCGTGAGCGGGCCCCCCGCAGATACGCAGTATTTT. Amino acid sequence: CASSVSGPPADTQYF.

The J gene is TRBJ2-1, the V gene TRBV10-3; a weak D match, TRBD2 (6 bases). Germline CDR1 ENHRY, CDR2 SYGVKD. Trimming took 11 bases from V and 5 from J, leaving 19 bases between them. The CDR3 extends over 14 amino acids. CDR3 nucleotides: TGTGCCTCCCGAGGGGTAGCGGAAGACAATGAGCAGTTCTTC. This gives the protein CASRGVAEDNEQFF.

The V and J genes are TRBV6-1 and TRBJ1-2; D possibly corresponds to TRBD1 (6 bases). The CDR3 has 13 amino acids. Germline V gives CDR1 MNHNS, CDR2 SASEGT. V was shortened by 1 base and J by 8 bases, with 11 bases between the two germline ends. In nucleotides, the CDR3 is TGTGCCAGCAGTGAAGGACGGGGGGGCGGCTACACCTTC. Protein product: CASSEGRGGGYTF.

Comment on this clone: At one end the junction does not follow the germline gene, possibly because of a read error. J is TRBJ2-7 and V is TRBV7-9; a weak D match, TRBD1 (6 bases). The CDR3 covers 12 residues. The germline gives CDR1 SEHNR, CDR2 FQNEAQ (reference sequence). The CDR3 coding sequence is TGTTCCAGCAGCCCGGACAGCTACGAGCAGTACTTC. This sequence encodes CSSSPDSYEQYF.

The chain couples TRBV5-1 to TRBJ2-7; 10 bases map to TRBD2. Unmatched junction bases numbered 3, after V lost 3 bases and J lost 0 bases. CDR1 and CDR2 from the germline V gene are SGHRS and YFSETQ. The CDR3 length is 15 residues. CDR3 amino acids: CASSSSSGSSYEQYF. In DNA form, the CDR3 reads TGCGCCAGCAGCTCCTCTAGCGGGAGCTCCTACGAGCAGTACTTC.

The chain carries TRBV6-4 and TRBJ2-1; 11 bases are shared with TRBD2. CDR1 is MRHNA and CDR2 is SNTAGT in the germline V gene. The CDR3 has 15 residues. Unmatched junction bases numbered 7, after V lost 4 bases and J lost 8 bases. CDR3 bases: TGTGCCAGCAGTGTAACTAGCGGGAGACTCGATGAGCAGTTCTTC. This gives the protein CASSVTSGRLDEQFF.